One sample yielded the 10 T cell receptor beta chains listed below, sequenced in a study of blood T cells in healthy people across ages (dated by TCRdb to about 2015). The protocol used for the library was 5' RACE. The listed sequencing device is Illumina HiSeq 2500. A second PCR of roughly 7 to 11 cycles was performed with a sample-barcoded 5' primer and a J-beta primer mix. The public reads were quality trimmed at Q25 with fastp and then assembled into clones with MiXCR by TCRdb, keeping productive beta chains. Rows merge per CDR3 protein into single entries with the most common DNA and genes. The sample contains 1.5 million to 2 million distinct CDR3 sequences, roughly 49% of them found a single time. 2% to 2.5% of the sample goes to the ten largest clones. Sequencing was carried out using blood. Every receptor here comes from a woman aged 40 to 50 in good health.

The chain is built from TRBV4-2 and TRBJ2-7; 10 bases align to TRBD2. CDR1 and CDR2 (germline): LGHNA, YNFKEQ. V lost 4 bases and J lost 3; bases outside the gene matches: 9. The CDR3 is made up of 16 amino acids. CDR3 in DNA: TGTGCCAGCAGCCCCCGACTAGCGGGTCTCCGCTACGAGCAGTACTTC. Its translation: CASSPRLAGLRYEQYF.

As for this clonotype: A read error may account for a junction end that differs from germline. V usage is TRBV4-3 and J usage is TRBJ2-1, with 12 nucleotides matching TRBD2. There are 19 residues in the CDR3. The V gene's germline CDR1 is LGHNA and CDR2 YSLEER. CDR3 in amino acids: CAGSQEGTSGPSSYNEQFF. Written as DNA, the CDR3 is TGCGCCGGCAGCCAAGAAGGGACTAGCGGGCCCTCCTCCTACAATGAGCAGTTCTTC.

This clonotype was seen a few times. The chain couples TRBV4-2 to TRBJ2-7; the match to TRBD1 covers 10 bases. V was clipped by 2 bases and J by 1 base; unmatched bases: 8. Germline V lookup: CDR1 LGHNA, CDR2 YNFKEQ. The CDR3 spans 17 residues. CDR3 DNA: TGTGCCAGCAGCCAATTCGCCGGGACAGGGGTGTCCTACGAGCAGTACTTC. Translation gives CASSQFAGTGVSYEQYF.

This chain connects TRBV7-9 to TRBJ2-5; a possible D gene is TRBD2 (5 bases). The germline V and J ends were trimmed by 0 bases and 11 bases, with 31 bases remaining between them. This CDR3 contains 19 residues. Germline-derived CDR1 and CDR2 are SEHNR and FQNEAQ (reference sequence). CDR3 protein: CASSLALSEARLIYNEQYF. The DNA of the CDR3 is TGTGCCAGCAGCTTAGCGCTATCGGAGGCCCGTCTAATCTACAATGAGCAGTACTTC.

V and J are TRBV13 and TRBJ2-3, with 7 nucleotides matching TRBD1. V was pared by 3 bases and J by 2 bases, with 5 bases of the junction left unmatched. This CDR3 is 15 amino acids long. CDR1 and CDR2 (germline): PRHDT, FYEKMQ (reference sequence). The CDR3 sequence is CASSLTGQTTDTQYF. The CDR3 coding sequence is TGTGCCAGCAGCTTGACAGGGCAAACCACAGATACGCAGTATTTT. Supplemented by reference TRBV13 and TRBJ2-3, the full variable domain reads AAGVIQSPRHLIKEKRETATLKCYPIPRHDTVYWYQQGPGQDPQFLISFYEKMQSDKGSIPDRFSAQQFSDYHSELNMSSLELGDSALYFCASSLTGQTTDTQYFGPGTRLTVL.

This clonotype was found a few times. This rearrangement joins TRBV20-1 to TRBJ2-1; 11 nucleotides match TRBD2. Germline V gene sequence: CDR1 DFQATT, CDR2 SNEGSKA (reference sequence). V was clipped by 2 bases and J by 5 bases; unmatched bases: 8. The CDR3 is 16 residues long. Here the CDR3 DNA reads TGCAGTGCTAGACCAATAGCGGGGGGGCGGAACAATGAGCAGTTCTTC. It encodes CSARPIAGGRNNEQFF.

The rearrangement links TRBV28 to TRBJ1-4; unclear D gene. CDR1 and CDR2 (germline): MDHEN, SYDVKM. The CDR3 contains 15 residues. V was trimmed by 3 bases and J by 0 bases, leaving 8 bases between them. CDR3 bases: TGTGCCAGCAGTTTTCAGGCGACAACTAATGAAAAACTGTTTTTT. Its protein is CASSFQATTNEKLFF.

In its sample, this clonotype was seen a few times. This chain's CDR3 is CASSENLYPYEQYF. CDR3 in DNA: TGCGCCAGCAGTGAGAACCTATACCCCTACGAGCAGTACTTC. The J gene is TRBJ2-7, the V gene TRBV10-1; no reliable D call. The length of the CDR3 is 14 residues. V was shortened by 2 bases and J by 2 bases, with 10 bases between the two germline ends. The V gene's germline CDR1 is WNHNN and CDR2 SYGVQD (reference sequence).

This clonotype was counted a few times. This chain links TRBV29-1 with TRBJ1-5, with TRBD1 matching over 7 bases. The CDR3 is 13 amino acids. Looked up from germline, CDR1 is SQVTM and CDR2 is ANQGSEA. After removal of 4 bases from V and 4 bases from J, the junction contained 4 bases not matched to a gene. This chain's CDR3 is CSVGTGDNQPQHF. The CDR3 bases are TGCAGCGTTGGGACAGGAGATAATCAGCCCCAGCATTTT.

This clonotype was seen a few times. The chain joins TRBV29-1 to TRBJ1-2, with 11 bases that match TRBD1. Germline CDR1 SQVTM, CDR2 ANQGSEA. With V trimmed by 2 bases and J by 2 bases, 10 bases remained unmatched. The CDR3 extends over 17 amino acids. CDR3 amino acids: CSVETLPGQGENYGYTF. DNA of the CDR3: TGCAGCGTTGAAACGCTCCCGGGACAGGGGGAGAACTATGGCTACACCTTC. Filled out from reference TRBV29-1 and TRBJ1-2, the complete variable domain reads SAVISQKPSRDICQRGTSLTIQCQVDSQVTMMFWYRQQPGQSLTLIATANQGSEATYESGFVIDKFPISRPNLTFSTLTVSNMSPEDSSIYLCSVETLPGQGENYGYTFGSGTRLTVV.